This T cell receptor beta chain was profiled in a study of OX40 agonist ivuxolimab in advanced cancers. Study in general: Patients were infused with ivuxolimab every 2 weeks at 0.01 to 10 mg/kg.

Repertoires were generated with immunoSEQ multiplex PCR, while TCRdb's copy carries only in-frame clones and drops some. The data show some 99,000 clones, approximately 80% seen once. Germline V lookup: CDR1 SEHNR, CDR2 FQNEAQ (reference sequence). The CDR3 is 13 residues long. The V end was cut by 2 bases, the J end by 7 bases, with 6 bases between. Remarks on this clone: Its target is unknown.

General study findings and limits: On average, a greater number of expanded clones characterised CD8+ T cells relative to CD4+.

Sequenced material: CD4+ or CD8+ T cells sorted from blood, taken in a trial of the OX40 agonist ivuxolimab. The TCR was taken from an adult with an advanced solid tumor such as melanoma, head and neck, liver or kidney cancer. V is TRBV7-9 and J is TRBJ2-6; D ambiguous. The CDR3 nucleotides are TGTGCCAGCAGCTTAACTAATGCCAACGTCCTGACTTTC. Protein product: CASSLTNANVLTF.